This TCR beta chain comes out of a study of T cells in Graves' hyperthyroidism and ophthalmopathy. Researchers took RNA transcripts and amplified the TCR beta CDR3 regions from them. The HTBI primer set was used in a first-round RT-PCR of the TCR CDR3. TCRdb passed the multiplex PCR reads through MiXCR, listing each CDR3 protein once. The sample comprises around 110,000 distinct CDR3 sequences, approximately 15% of which are singletons, and 35% to 50% rests with the top ten. This clonotype was observed at least ten times. Germline lookup yields CDR1 SNHLY and CDR2 FYNNEI. V shed 7 bases, J shed 2 bases, and the junction held 7 bases outside the gene matches. This CDR3 is 15 amino acids long.

The chain joins TRBV2 to TRBJ2-2; TRBD2 aligns across 7 bases. The sequenced sample consisted of blood. This receptor was obtained from a woman between 50 and 59 years old with Graves' hyperthyroidism. The DNA for the CDR3 is TGTGCCAGCACTGTTGGGAGGGCTAACACCGGGGAGCTGTTTTTT. Its protein is CASTVGRANTGELFF.